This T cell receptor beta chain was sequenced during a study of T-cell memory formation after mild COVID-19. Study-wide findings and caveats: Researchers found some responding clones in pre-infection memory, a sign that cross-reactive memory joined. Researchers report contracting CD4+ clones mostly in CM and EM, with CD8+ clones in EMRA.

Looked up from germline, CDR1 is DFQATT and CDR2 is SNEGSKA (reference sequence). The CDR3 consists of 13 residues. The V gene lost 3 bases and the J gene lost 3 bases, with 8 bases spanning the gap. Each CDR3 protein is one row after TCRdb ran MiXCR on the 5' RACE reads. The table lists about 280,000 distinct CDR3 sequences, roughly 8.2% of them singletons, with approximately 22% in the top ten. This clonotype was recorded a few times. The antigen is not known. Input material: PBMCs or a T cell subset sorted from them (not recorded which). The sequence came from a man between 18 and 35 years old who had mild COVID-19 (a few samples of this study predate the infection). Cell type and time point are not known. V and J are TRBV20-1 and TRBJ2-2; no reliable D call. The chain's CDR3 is CSASGSHTGELFF. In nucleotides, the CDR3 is TGCAGTGCTAGTGGCTCACACACCGGGGAGCTGTTTTTT.